The 18 T cell receptor beta chains listed next were all sequenced from one sample in a study of blood T cells in healthy people across ages. Primers used in a second PCR of about 7 to 12 cycles were a sample-barcoded 5' primer and a J-beta primer mix. TCRdb re-derived calls from the 5' RACE reads in MiXCR, one entry per CDR3 protein. Among roughly 640,000 distinct CDR3 sequences, roughly 31% were seen once, and the ten largest hold around 14%. The specimen was blood. The receptor set was obtained from a woman of 80 years or more in good health.

This clonotype was counted many times. The genes are TRBV18 and TRBJ2-4; perhaps TRBD2 as D (5 bases). The V gene's germline CDR1 is KGHSH and CDR2 LQKENI. V shed 0 bases and J shed 0 bases, with 12 bases lying between them. The CDR3 is 17 residues long. The CDR3 DNA reads TGTGCCAGCTCACCACCGGATAGCGCGCTAGCCAAAAACATTCAGTACTTC. Protein product: CASSPPDSALAKNIQYF.

As concerns this clonotype: This sequence may be a read error, since a much larger clone differs from it by one base. The chain employs TRBV6-5 and TRBJ1-2, with 7 bases identical to TRBD1. J was trimmed by 4 bases and V by 6 bases; bases with no gene match: 8. Germline V gene lookup returns CDR1 MNHEY and CDR2 SVGAGI. The CDR3 has 14 amino acids. CDR3 DNA sequence: TGTGCCAGCAGGGAACAGGGGAAGGGCTATGGCTACACCTTC. Translation gives CASREQGKGYGYTF.

Many counts were recorded for this clonotype. V and J are TRBV15 and TRBJ2-1; 8 nucleotides line up with TRBD1. CDR1 LNHNV and CDR2 YYDKDF come from the germline V gene (reference sequence). The CDR3 totals 15 residues. V was pared by 5 bases and J by 6 bases, with 9 bases of the junction left unmatched. DNA for the CDR3: TGTGCCACCAGCGGGTCGACAGGGGTCGTCAATGAGCAGTTCTTC. Translating it yields CATSGSTGVVNEQFF. Full variable domain (outside the CDR3, taken from reference TRBV15 and TRBJ2-1): DAMVIQNPRYQVTQFGKPVTLSCSQTLNHNVMYWYQQKSSQAPKLLFHYYDKDFNNEADTPDNFQSRRPNTSFCFLDIRSPGLGDTAMYLCATSGSTGVVNEQFFGPGTRLTVL.

Concerning this clonotype: This may stem from a read error, because a much larger clone lies one nucleotide away. This chain links TRBV5-5 with TRBJ2-1, with TRBD2 identical over 9 bases. Germline trimming cut 0 bases from V and 6 bases from J; bases unmatched to any gene: 4. Germline assignment: CDR1 SGHKS and CDR2 YYEKEE (reference sequence). The CDR3 consists of 15 residues. In DNA form, the CDR3 reads TGTGCCAGCAGCTTGGTGCGGGGGGGGTGCAATGAGCAGTTCTTC. Residues: CASSLVRGGCNEQFF.

This clonotype was seen ten or more times. The chain has TRBV5-1 and TRBJ2-5; D might be TRBD1 (6 bases). V was cut by 4 bases and J by 0 bases, with 16 bases left in between. Looked up from germline, CDR1 is SGHRS and CDR2 is YFSETQ. This CDR3 has 16 amino acids. The CDR3 DNA reads as TGCGCCAGCAGCGACGTCACGGACAGCTACCAAGAGACCCAGTACTTC. Translation gives CASSDVTDSYQETQYF.

In regard to this clonotype: A much more abundant neighbour one base away suggests this may be a read error. V usage is TRBV20-1 and J usage is TRBJ1-1; the match to TRBD1 covers 9 bases. CDR1 and CDR2 from the germline V gene are DFQATT and SNEGSKA (reference sequence). The CDR3 runs 15 residues. The CDR3 nucleotides read TGCAGTACTAGACGAGGGACAGGGAGGTCCACTGAAGCTTTCTTT. Residues: CSTRRGTGRSTEAFF.

This clonotype was detected only a few times. V and J are TRBV30 and TRBJ1-5; the D gene is possibly TRBD1 (6 bases). The V end lost 0 bases, the J end lost 4 bases, and 10 bases lay between the germline ends. Germline CDR1 reads GTSNPN; CDR2 reads SVGIG (reference sequence). This CDR3 contains 14 residues. CDR3 DNA: TGTGCCTGGAGTGTAGGGCAGGGGAATCAGCCCCAGCATTTT. This gives the protein CAWSVGQGNQPQHF.

J is TRBJ1-5 and V is TRBV7-3; D gene ambiguous. The CDR3 contains 18 residues. V lost 7 bases and J 0 bases, leaving 22 bases between the germline ends. Germline loops: CDR1 SGHTA, CDR2 FQGTGA. The CDR3 sequence: CASNPTNQALLSNQPQHF. The DNA of the CDR3 is TGTGCCAGCAACCCGACCAACCAGGCGCTCCTTAGCAATCAGCCCCAGCATTTT. Full variable domain (outside the CDR3, taken from reference TRBV7-3 and TRBJ1-5): GAGVSQTPSNKVTEKGKYVELRCDPISGHTALYWYRQSLGQGPEFLIYFQGTGAADDSGLPNDRFFAVRPEGSVSTLKIQRTERGDSAVYLCASNPTNQALLSNQPQHFGDGTRLSIL.

CDR3: CASSLNPRGTGELFF. CDR3 DNA: TGTGCCAGCAGCTTAAACCCCAGGGGTACCGGGGAGCTGTTTTTT. The chain employs TRBV7-3 and TRBJ2-2, with D possibly being TRBD1 (6 bases). Germline values: CDR1 SGHTA, CDR2 FQGTGA. V was pared by 1 base and J by 5 bases, with 11 bases between. The CDR3 is made up of 15 amino acids.

This clonotype was recorded at least ten times. The chain combines TRBV3-1 with TRBJ2-1; D remains unclear. The CDR3 is made up of 14 amino acids. Per the germline V gene, CDR1 is LGHDT and CDR2 is YNNKEL (reference sequence). V was trimmed by 4 bases and J by 9 bases, leaving 16 bases between them. CDR3 in amino acids: CASSRQIGMIEQFF. The DNA of the CDR3 is TGTGCCAGCAGCCGGCAGATAGGAATGATTGAGCAGTTCTTC.

On this clonotype: The junction and the germline gene differ at one end; a read error may be behind it. The genes are TRBV12-3 or TRBV12-4 and TRBJ2-7; TRBD1 matches 10 bases. The DNA end is more similar to TRBJ2-5, so the J call may be wrong. This CDR3 is built from 13 residues. The CDR3 DNA reads as TGCGCCGGCAGTAGGACAGGGGGAGAGACCCAGTACTTC. It yields the protein CAGSRTGGETQYF.

The chain has TRBV4-2 and TRBJ1-1; D remains unclear. The ends were cut back, 1 base at V and 1 base at J, with 10 bases in the middle. The CDR3 sequence is 15 residues long. CDR1 and CDR2 from the germline V gene are LGHNA and YNFKEQ. The CDR3 region has the DNA TGTGCCAGCAGCCAAGTGGGTCGGGAGAACACTGAAGCTTTCTTT. It codes for CASSQVGRENTEAFF.

This clonotype was recorded many times. This chain uses TRBV20-1 with TRBJ2-5; TRBD1 aligns across 7 bases. The trim removed 5 bases at V and 5 bases at J, leaving 11 bases unmatched. The CDR3 spans 14 residues. Looked up from germline, CDR1 is DFQATT and CDR2 is SNEGSKA (reference sequence). CDR3 DNA: TGCAGTGCTTTCTCTACAGGGGTACGGGAGACCCAGTACTTC. Translating it yields CSAFSTGVRETQYF.

The chain carries TRBV20-1 and TRBJ2-1, with a possible D match to TRBD1 (5 bases). The length of the CDR3 is 16 residues. Germline CDR1 and CDR2: DFQATT and SNEGSKA (reference sequence). The V gene lost 1 base and the J gene lost 5 bases, with 18 bases spanning the gap. The CDR3 nucleotides are TGCAGTGCTAGAGCAGGGATAGACAGACCCCACAATGAGCAGTTCTTC. The encoded protein is CSARAGIDRPHNEQFF.

This clonotype has just a few counts. The genes are TRBV2 and TRBJ2-7; 8 positions match TRBD1. J gave up 3 bases and V 7 bases, and 5 bases lay outside the gene matches. Germline lookup yields CDR1 SNHLY and CDR2 FYNNEI. CDR3 length equals 13 residues. The CDR3 DNA reads as TGTGCCAGCATAGGACAGGGAAACTACGAGCAGTACTTC. It encodes CASIGQGNYEQYF.

V gene TRBV12-3 or TRBV12-4 combines with J gene TRBJ1-6; D call uncertain. This CDR3 spans 16 amino acids. Trimming took off 2 bases at V and 7 bases at J, with 15 bases between the two ends. CDR3 loop: CASSLRLSLTNSPLHF. The CDR3 DNA follows: TGTGCCAGCAGTTTACGGCTCAGTTTGACCAATTCACCCCTCCACTTT.

This clonotype was seen only a few times. A much larger clone differs from this one at a single base, so this may be a read error. The chain joins TRBV7-2 to TRBJ2-7, with TRBD1 as a possible D gene (6 bases). This CDR3 contains 14 residues. Germline-derived CDR1 and CDR2 are SGHTA and FQGNSA. The V and J ends lost 5 bases and 7 bases respectively, with 18 bases between them. The CDR3 protein is CASSPGQLYNEQYF. For the CDR3, the DNA is TGTGCCAGCAGCCCCGGACAGTTGTACAATGAGCAGTACTTC.

As regards this clonotype: At one end the junction does not follow the germline gene, possibly because of a read error. The chain links TRBV24-1 to TRBJ2-3; D ambiguous. Germline V gives CDR1 KGHDR, CDR2 SFDVKD. CDR3 length equals 14 residues. The CDR3 sequence is CTTSDKGPTDTQYF. The CDR3 DNA reads as TGTACCACCAGTGACAAGGGTCCCACAGATACGCAGTATTTT.